The present T cell receptor beta chain was sequenced within a study of blood T cell repertoires in COVID-19. Cohort allocation depended upon clinical history that participants reported. Recovered participants had two consecutive negative NP/OP PCR tests, healthcare professional clearance, or symptom resolution. This CDR3 has 14 residues. Germline-derived CDR1 and CDR2 are WSHSY and SAAADI. The V segment lost 4 bases and the J segment 4 bases; nucleotides outside the gene matches: 3. Original processing notes: Scientists estimated how many nucleated cells there were by amplifying reference gene primers. Method: immunoSEQ multiplex PCR; TCRdb's copy keeps in-frame clones and lacks some. That table gives V, J and clone size, and the DNA gave D and trimming. The sample holds a few hundred thousand clones, approximately 80% seen once.

The source material was PBMCs or T cells enriched from blood (not recorded which). The chain combines TRBV10-2 with TRBJ1-2, with 10 bases matching TRBD1. The sequence came from a woman aged 60 to 75 who had recovered from COVID-19. The CDR3 DNA reads TGCGCCAGCAGTGTGACAGGGGGCGGCTATGGCTACACCTTC. It encodes CASSVTGGGYGYTF.